One and the same sample provided the 20 T cell receptor beta chains below, sequenced in a study of cytomegalovirus exposure and HLA in healthy donors. The PCR had 60 Vbeta and 13 Jbeta primers. TCRdb's copy holds only in-frame clones and misses some; the assay was immunoSEQ multiplex PCR. This sample's clone table lists some 150,000 clones. Sequencing was performed on PBMCs. The source of these receptors is a man aged 35-49 years in good health and CMV-seronegative.

The V call is TRBV28, the J call TRBJ1-5; 7 nucleotides match TRBD1. The ends lost 8 bases at V and 3 bases at J; junction bases unmatched: 7. CDR3 length: 14 amino acids. The germline V gene encodes CDR1 MDHEN and CDR2 SYDVKM. CDR3 residues: CASGLGQNNQPQHF. DNA of the CDR3: TGTGCCAGCGGCCTGGGACAGAACAATCAGCCCCAGCATTTT.

This chain uses TRBV4-1 with TRBJ2-7; TRBD1 agrees at 12 bases. Germline trimming cut 5 bases from V and 12 bases from J; bases unmatched to any gene: 14. Looked up from germline, CDR1 is MGHRA and CDR2 is YSYEKL. This CDR3 spans 15 amino acids. CDR3 in DNA: TGCGCCAGCAGCACCGACCCCGGGACAGGGGGCGAAAGGTACTTC. It encodes CASSTDPGTGGERYF.

The chain couples TRBV20-1 to TRBJ1-2; no definite D call. This CDR3 has 11 residues. CDR1 and CDR2 (germline): DFQATT, SNEGSKA (reference sequence). With 3 bases removed from V and 8 bases from J, the gap between germline ends came to 10 bases. In DNA form, the CDR3 reads TGCAGTGCTAGCCCGGGTACGGGCTACACCTTC. Its protein product is CSASPGTGYTF.

The chain joins TRBV28 to TRBJ2-7; tentatively, D is TRBD2 (7 bases). V lost 6 bases, J lost 4 bases, and 19 bases lay in between. The CDR3 is 15 residues long. From germline, CDR1 is MDHEN and CDR2 SYDVKM. Here the CDR3 DNA reads TGTGCCAGCAGCAACAGGAAGGGGGGGCGGTACGAGCAGTACTTC. This sequence encodes CASSNRKGGRYEQYF. Filled out from reference TRBV28 and TRBJ2-7, the complete variable domain reads DVKVTQSSRYLVKRTGEKVFLECVQDMDHENMFWYRQDPGLGLRLIYFSYDVKMKEKGDIPEGYSVSREKKERFSLILESASTNQTSMYLCASSNRKGGRYEQYFGPGTRLTVT.

V gene TRBV4-3 combines with J gene TRBJ1-3; no firm D call. Trimming took 3 bases from V and 7 from J, leaving 7 bases between them. CDR1 is LGHNA and CDR2 is YSLEER in the germline V gene. This CDR3 spans 12 amino acids. The CDR3 DNA follows: TGCGCCAGCAGCCAGGGGAGGAACACCATATATTTT. It is translated as CASSQGRNTIYF.

The genes are TRBV2 and TRBJ1-5, with D possibly being TRBD1 (6 bases). This CDR3 region has 14 residues. Trimming took 6 bases from V and 4 from J, leaving 13 bases between them. Germline assignment: CDR1 SNHLY and CDR2 FYNNEI. Here the CDR3 reads CASRTGSINQPQHF. The DNA for the CDR3 is TGTGCCAGCAGGACAGGCTCTATAAATCAGCCCCAGCATTTT.

The chain carries TRBV6-6 and TRBJ2-1; 8 positions agree with TRBD1. Germline loops: CDR1 MNHNY, CDR2 SVGAGI (reference sequence). The CDR3 consists of 12 residues. The J segment lost 7 bases and the V segment lost 5 bases, leaving 1 base of the junction unmatched. The CDR3 spells CASSRDRNEQFF. The DNA of the CDR3 is TGTGCCAGCAGTAGGGACAGGAATGAGCAGTTCTTC.

The chain recombines TRBV7-3 with TRBJ1-2; 12 bases are a match to TRBD1. Germline CDR1 and CDR2: SGHTA and FQGTGA. The CDR3 runs to 17 residues. V was clipped by 4 bases and J by 4 bases; unmatched bases: 10. The CDR3 nucleotides read TGTGCCAGCAGCTCTTCGGGACAGGGGGCCTCGAGCTATGGCTACACCTTC. It is translated as CASSSSGQGASSYGYTF.

The chain uses TRBV7-9 and TRBJ2-2, with D possibly being TRBD2 (6 bases). CDR3 length: 14 amino acids. The ends were cut back, 0 bases at V and 5 bases at J, with 7 bases in the middle. In germline, CDR1 is SEHNR, CDR2 FQNEAQ (reference sequence). For the CDR3, the DNA is TGTGCCAGCAGCTTAGCGGGGGGAACCGGGGAGCTGTTTTTT. It specifies CASSLAGGTGELFF.

The chain joins TRBV13 to TRBJ2-7; 8 bases are shared with TRBD1. The CDR3 sequence is 14 residues long. Trimming took 2 bases from V and 2 from J; bases not matched to a gene: 2. Germline V gives CDR1 PRHDT, CDR2 FYEKMQ (reference sequence). CDR3 loop: CASSLLQGAYEQYF. CDR3 DNA sequence: TGTGCCAGCAGCTTATTACAGGGGGCCTACGAGCAGTACTTC.

The rearrangement joins TRBV12-1 to TRBJ2-7; the DNA was not used to check the table's D call, TRBD1. TRBV12-1 is a known pseudogene. The CDR3 has 16 amino acids. The CDR3 DNA follows: TGTGCCAGCAGCTCAAGCGAGCCGACAGGGCCCTACGAGCAGTACTTC. Protein sequence: CASSSSEPTGPYEQYF.

V and J are TRBV27 and TRBJ2-2, with 8 bases aligning to TRBD1. CDR1 MNHEY and CDR2 SMNVEV come from the germline V gene (reference sequence). J lost 7 bases, V lost 3 bases, and 4 bases had no gene match. This CDR3 has 14 residues. As DNA, the CDR3 is TGTGCCAGCAGTTTGTCAGGGGGCTTCGGGGAGCTGTTTTTT. Translating it yields CASSLSGGFGELFF.

The chain uses TRBV19 and TRBJ1-4; perhaps TRBD1 as D (5 bases). CDR3 length: 15 residues. The V gene's germline CDR1 is LNHDA and CDR2 SQIVND (reference sequence). The ends were cut back, 3 bases at V and 2 bases at J, with 10 bases in the middle. The DNA of the CDR3 is TGTGCCAGTAGTATTTCTGGGGGGACTAATGAAAAACTGTTTTTT. It translates to CASSISGGTNEKLFF. Full variable domain (rest looked up from reference TRBV19 and TRBJ1-4): DGGITQSPKYLFRKEGQNVTLSCEQNLNHDAMYWYRQDPGQGLRLIYYSQIVNDFQKGDIAEGYSVSREKKESFPLTVTSAQKNPTAFYLCASSISGGTNEKLFFGSGTQLSVL.

This rearrangement joins TRBV9 to TRBJ1-1; D possibly corresponds to TRBD1 (5 bases). Trimming left V 6 bases short and J 2 bases short, with 17 bases between. Germline CDR1 SGDLS, CDR2 YYNGEE. The CDR3 sequence is 15 residues long. Here the CDR3 reads CASTPGFIRNTEAFF. For the CDR3, the DNA is TGTGCCAGCACTCCAGGGTTCATAAGAAACACTGAAGCTTTCTTT.

This rearrangement joins TRBV18 to TRBJ1-4, with 11 bases aligning to TRBD1. CDR1 is KGHSH and CDR2 is LQKENI in the germline V gene. CDR3 length: 16 residues. Trimming removed 2 bases from V and 6 bases from J; junction bases left unmatched: 5. CDR3 sequence reads: CASSPWQGQGDEKLFF. In nucleotides, the CDR3 is TGTGCCAGCTCACCATGGCAGGGACAGGGGGATGAAAAACTGTTTTTT.

J is TRBJ1-2 and V is TRBV6-5, with 7 bases fitting TRBD1. J was trimmed by 4 bases and V by 6 bases; bases with no gene match: 5. The CDR3 has 13 amino acids. Germline V gene sequence: CDR1 MNHEY, CDR2 SVGAGI. The DNA for the CDR3 is TGTGCCAGCAGCCGGGGACAGTTCTATGGCTACACCTTC. As protein: CASSRGQFYGYTF.

This rearrangement joins TRBV9 to TRBJ2-7; TRBD1 is a possible D gene (6 bases). This CDR3 contains 15 residues. V lost 0 bases, J lost 1 base, and 11 bases lay in between. Germline loops: CDR1 SGDLS, CDR2 YYNGEE. CDR3 coding DNA: TGTGCCAGCAGCGTAGGGGGGACACTATCCTACGAGCAGTACTTC. Encoded protein: CASSVGGTLSYEQYF.

This chain uses TRBV5-4 with TRBJ2-6, with D tentatively TRBD2 (5 bases). The length of the CDR3 is 15 residues. In germline, CDR1 is SGHNT, CDR2 YYREEE (reference sequence). Trimming left V 4 bases short and J 2 bases short, with 10 bases between. CDR3 sequence reads: CASSLRTAGANVLTF. For the CDR3, the DNA is TGTGCCAGCAGCCTACGGACTGCTGGGGCCAACGTCCTGACTTTC.

The V gene is TRBV2, the J gene TRBJ1-1; D unresolved. The CDR3 loop spans 11 amino acids. The ends were cut back, 10 bases at V and 7 bases at J, with 13 bases in the middle. The germline CDR1 and CDR2 sequences are SNHLY and FYNNEI. The CDR3: CATREVVEAFF. The CDR3 nucleotides read TGTGCCACCCGGGAAGTCGTTGAAGCTTTCTTT.

This sequence joins TRBV2 and TRBJ2-7; D is perhaps TRBD1 (6 bases). V lost 6 bases and J lost 0, with 9 bases in between. The length of the CDR3 is 13 residues. The germline V gene encodes CDR1 SNHLY and CDR2 FYNNEI. For the CDR3, the DNA is TGTGCCAGCAGGAGGGGGAGCTCCTACGAGCAGTACTTC. It encodes CASRRGSSYEQYF. Variable domain in full (rest from reference TRBV2 and TRBJ2-7): EPEVTQTPSHQVTQMGQEVILRCVPISNHLYFYWYRQILGQKVEFLVSFYNNEISEKSEIFDDQFSVERPDGSNFTLKIRSTKLEDSAMYFCASRRGSSYEQYFGPGTRLTVT.